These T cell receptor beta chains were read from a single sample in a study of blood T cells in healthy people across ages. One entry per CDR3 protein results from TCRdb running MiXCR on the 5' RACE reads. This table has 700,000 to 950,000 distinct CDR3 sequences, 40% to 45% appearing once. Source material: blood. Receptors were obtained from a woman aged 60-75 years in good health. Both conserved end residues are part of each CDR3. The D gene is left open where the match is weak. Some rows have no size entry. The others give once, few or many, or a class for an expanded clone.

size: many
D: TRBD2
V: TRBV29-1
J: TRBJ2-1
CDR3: CSVVTSGSSYNEQFF
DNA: TGCAGCGTTGTCACTAGCGGGAGCTCCTACAATGAGCAGTTCTTC

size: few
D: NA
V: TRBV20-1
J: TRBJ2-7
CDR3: CSARDISSYEQYF
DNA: TGCAGTGCTAGGGACATCAGCTCCTACGAGCAGTACTTC

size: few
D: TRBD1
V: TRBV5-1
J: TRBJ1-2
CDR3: CASSRAPGQGDGYTF
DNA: TGCGCCAGCAGCAGGGCCCCGGGACAGGGCGATGGCTACACCTTC

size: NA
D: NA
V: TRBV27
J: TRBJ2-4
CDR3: CASSWGRRVNIQYF
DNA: TGTGCCAGCAGTTGGGGCCGAAGGGTCAACATTCAGTACTTC

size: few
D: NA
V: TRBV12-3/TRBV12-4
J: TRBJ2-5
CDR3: CASSPGGVYQETQYF
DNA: TGTGCCAGCAGTCCCGGGGGCGTGTACCAAGAGACCCAGTACTTC

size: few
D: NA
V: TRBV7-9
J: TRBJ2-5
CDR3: CASIQDQGWQETQYF
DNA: TGTGCCAGCATCCAAGACCAGGGTTGGCAAGAGACCCAGTACTTC

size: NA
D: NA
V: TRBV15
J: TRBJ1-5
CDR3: CATSRGGGGNQPQHF
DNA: TGTGCCACCAGCAGGGGAGGGGGGGGCAATCAGCCCCAGCATTTT

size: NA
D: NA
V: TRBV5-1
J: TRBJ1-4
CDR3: CASSPVLDNEKLFF
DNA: TGCGCCAGCAGCCCCGTCCTGGATAATGAAAAACTGTTTTTT

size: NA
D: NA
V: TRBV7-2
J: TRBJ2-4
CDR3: CASSSDFGDIQYF
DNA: TGTGCCAGCAGTTCGGACTTTGGAGACATTCAGTACTTC

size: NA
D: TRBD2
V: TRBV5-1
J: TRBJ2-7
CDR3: CASSGVAGVLDEQYF
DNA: TGCGCCAGCAGCGGGGTAGCGGGAGTTTTGGATGAGCAGTACTTC

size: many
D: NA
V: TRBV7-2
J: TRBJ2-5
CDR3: CASSLDAASAETQYF
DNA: TGTGCCAGCAGCTTAGACGCTGCGAGTGCGGAGACCCAGTACTTC

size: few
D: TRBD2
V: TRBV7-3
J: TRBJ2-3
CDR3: CASSRGLAGHSSTDTQYF
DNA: TGTGCCAGCAGCCGCGGACTAGCGGGCCACAGTAGCACAGATACGCAGTATTTT

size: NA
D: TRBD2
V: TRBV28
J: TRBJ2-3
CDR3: CASSPLPGLAGRVYTDTQYF
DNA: TGTGCCAGCAGCCCCCTCCCGGGACTAGCGGGACGTGTGTACACAGATACGCAGTATTTT

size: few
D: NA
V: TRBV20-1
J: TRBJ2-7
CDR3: CSASPGGTEYYEQYF
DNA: TGCAGTGCTAGTCCGGGGGGGACAGAATACTACGAGCAGTACTTC

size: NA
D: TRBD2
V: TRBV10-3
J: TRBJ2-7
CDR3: CAISEGDYRYEQYF
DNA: TGTGCCATCAGTGAAGGGGACTACCGCTACGAGCAGTACTTC

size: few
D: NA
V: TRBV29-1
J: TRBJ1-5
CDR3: CSVVVTEGSQPQHF
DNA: TGCAGCGTTGTTGTAACAGAAGGATCTCAGCCCCAGCATTTT

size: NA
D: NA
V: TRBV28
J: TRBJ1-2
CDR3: CASSLLDGQGGYTF
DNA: TGTGCCAGCAGTCTCCTAGACGGGCAGGGGGGCTACACCTTC

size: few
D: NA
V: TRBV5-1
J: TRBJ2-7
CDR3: CASSSRLYEQYF
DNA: TGCGCCAGCAGCTCACGTCTCTACGAGCAGTACTTC

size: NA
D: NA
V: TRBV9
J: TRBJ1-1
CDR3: CASSVGDTTEAFF
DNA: TGTGCCAGCAGCGTAGGGGACACCACTGAAGCTTTCTTT

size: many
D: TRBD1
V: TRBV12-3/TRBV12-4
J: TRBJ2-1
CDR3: CASRHTGGDEQFF
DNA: TGTGCCAGCAGACATACAGGGGGCGATGAGCAGTTCTTC

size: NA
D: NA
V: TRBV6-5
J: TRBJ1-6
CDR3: CASSRAGVASPLHF
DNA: TGTGCCAGCAGCAGGGCCGGGGTTGCCTCACCCCTCCACTTT

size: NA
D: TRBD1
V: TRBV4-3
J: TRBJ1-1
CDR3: CASSQDHRGAYTEAFF
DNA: TGCGCCAGCAGCCAAGATCACAGGGGGGCCTACACTGAAGCTTTCTTT

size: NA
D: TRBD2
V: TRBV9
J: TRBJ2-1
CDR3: CAPRSGESYNEQFF
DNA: TGTGCCCCGAGGAGCGGGGAATCCTACAATGAGCAGTTCTTC

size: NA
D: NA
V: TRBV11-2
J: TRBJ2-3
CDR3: CASIQGGLSTDTQYF
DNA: TGTGCCAGCATTCAGGGGGGACTGAGCACAGATACGCAGTATTTT

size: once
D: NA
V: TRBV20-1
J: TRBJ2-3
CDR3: CSARGLTHTDTQYF
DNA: TGCAGTGCTAGGGGTCTTACCCACACAGATACGCAGTATTTT

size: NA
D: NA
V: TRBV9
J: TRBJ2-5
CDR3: CASSSGWRNEQYF
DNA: TGTGCCAGCAGCTCCGGTTGGAGGAATGAGCAGTACTTC

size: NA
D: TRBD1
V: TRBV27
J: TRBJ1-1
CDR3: CASSVQGLRGTEAFF
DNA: TGTGCCAGCAGTGTACAGGGGTTAAGGGGCACTGAAGCTTTCTTT

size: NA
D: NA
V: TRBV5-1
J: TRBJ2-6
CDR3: CASSLDGGKMANVLTF
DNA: TGCGCCAGCAGCTTGGATGGGGGCAAGATGGCCAACGTCCTGACTTTC

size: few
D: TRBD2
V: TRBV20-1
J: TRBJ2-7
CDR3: CSANLAGGPGYEQYF
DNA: TGCAGTGCTAACCTAGCGGGGGGGCCGGGGTACGAGCAGTACTTC

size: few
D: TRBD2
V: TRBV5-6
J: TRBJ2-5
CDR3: CASSLYSGLASKTQYF
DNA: TGTGCCAGCAGCTTGTACTCGGGACTAGCGTCGAAGACCCAGTACTTC

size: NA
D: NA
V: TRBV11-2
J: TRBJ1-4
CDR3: CASSLDPRGANEKLFF
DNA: TGTGCCAGCAGCTTAGATCCGCGGGGGGCTAATGAAAAACTGTTTTTT

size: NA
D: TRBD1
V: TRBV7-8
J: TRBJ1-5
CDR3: CASTWGRQGQPQHF
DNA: TGTGCCAGCACTTGGGGCCGACAGGGTCAGCCCCAGCATTTT

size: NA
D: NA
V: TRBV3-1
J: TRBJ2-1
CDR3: CASSHLGQGGNEQFF
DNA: TGTGCCAGCAGCCACTTAGGGCAGGGCGGCAATGAGCAGTTCTTC

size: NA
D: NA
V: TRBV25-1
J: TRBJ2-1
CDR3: CASSGRGRASSYNEQFF
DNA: TGTGCCAGCAGCGGACGGGGGCGAGCCAGCTCCTACAATGAGCAGTTCTTC

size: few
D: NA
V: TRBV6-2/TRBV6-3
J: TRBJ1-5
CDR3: CASTQDLQPQHF
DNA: TGTGCCAGCACCCAGGATCTGCAGCCCCAGCATTTT

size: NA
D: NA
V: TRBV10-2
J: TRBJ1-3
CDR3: CASMTANTIYF
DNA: TGCGCCAGCATGACAGCTAACACCATATATTTT

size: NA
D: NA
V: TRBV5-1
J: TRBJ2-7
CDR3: CASSLQWPASYEQYF
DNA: TGCGCCAGCAGCTTGCAGTGGCCAGCATCCTACGAGCAGTACTTC